A selection of T cell receptor beta chains follows, all from one sample in a study of cytomegalovirus exposure and HLA in healthy donors. Clones were sequenced by immunoSEQ multiplex PCR, and TCRdb holds only the in-frame ones, with some missing. Counted here are more than 200,000 clones, nearly 80% occurring once; the ten biggest clones make up over 1.5%. Sequencing used PBMCs. The receptors derive from a male donor in good health and CMV-seronegative. The CDR3 runs from the conserved cysteine through the conserved F or W. The D gene is left open where the match is weak. A clone size is listed for some rows: how often the clone was seen (once, few, many), or a class if it is expanded.

size,J,length,V,D,CDR3,DNA
NA,TRBJ1-2,14,TRBV28,TRBD1,CASSDWTGDYGYTF,TGTGCCAGCAGTGACTGGACAGGGGACTATGGCTACACCTTC
NA,TRBJ1-2,9,TRBV10-3,NA,CAISEPRAF,TGTGCCATCAGTGAGCCGCGAGCCTTC
NA,TRBJ2-5,14,TRBV9,NA,CASSVRGVQETQYF,TGTGCCAGCAGCGTACGCGGGGTGCAAGAGACCCAGTACTTC
NA,TRBJ1-3,14,TRBV6-6,NA,CASSYGGRGNTIYF,TGTGCCAGCAGTTACGGAGGGAGAGGAAACACCATATATTTT
NA,TRBJ1-2,19,TRBV4-2,TRBD1,CASSQDLNRGLETNYGYTF,TGTGCCAGCAGCCAAGATCTGAACAGGGGGCTAGAAACTAACTATGGCTACACCTTC
few,TRBJ2-2,14,TRBV5-1,NA,CASREAANTGELFF,TGCGCCAGCAGGGAGGCGGCGAACACCGGGGAGCTGTTTTTT
NA,TRBJ2-2,16,TRBV7-3,NA,CASSSLGTGNTGELFF,TGTGCCAGCAGTTCCCTCGGGACTGGGAACACCGGGGAGCTGTTTTTT
NA,TRBJ1-1,15,TRBV7-9,NA,CASSSRVGPGTEAFF,TGTGCCAGCAGCTCCCGGGTGGGGCCAGGCACTGAAGCTTTCTTT
NA,TRBJ1-2,13,TRBV7-9,TRBD1,CASSPGQGFGYTF,TGTGCCAGCAGCCCCGGACAGGGGTTTGGCTACACCTTC
NA,TRBJ2-7,14,TRBV29-1,TRBD2,CSVTREGLAYEQYF,TGCAGCGTCACCCGGGAGGGGCTAGCCTACGAGCAGTACTTC
NA,TRBJ1-5,15,TRBV5-1,NA,CASSPFGNSNQPQHF,TGCGCCAGCAGCCCGTTCGGGAATAGCAATCAGCCCCAGCATTTT
NA,TRBJ2-7,13,TRBV5-6,NA,CASSLRGGDEQYF,TGTGCCAGCAGCTTGAGGGGGGGCGACGAGCAGTACTTC
NA,TRBJ1-1,15,TRBV19,TRBD1,CATRTPGQGRTEAFF,TGTGCCACTCGGACCCCTGGACAGGGGAGGACTGAAGCTTTCTTT
once,TRBJ2-5,15,TRBV18,NA,CASSPPRGPGGTQYF,TGTGCCAGCTCACCACCGCGGGGTCCGGGCGGGACCCAGTACTTC
once,TRBJ2-6,13,TRBV29-1,NA,CSVVGAGANVLTF,TGCAGCGTTGTCGGGGCTGGGGCCAACGTCCTGACTTTC
NA,TRBJ1-3,14,TRBV5-1,NA,CASTAGYSGNTIYF,TGCGCCAGCACCGCAGGATACTCTGGAAACACCATATATTTT
NA,TRBJ2-1,13,TRBV5-1,TRBD2,CASSFSGRGEQFF,TGCGCCAGCAGCTTCTCCGGGAGGGGTGAGCAGTTCTTC
once,TRBJ2-1,14,TRBV6-5,NA,CASTPVGGPNEQFF,TGTGCCAGCACCCCTGTTGGCGGGCCCAATGAGCAGTTCTTC
NA,TRBJ2-3,14,TRBV30,TRBD2,CAWSVRGGTDTQYF,TGTGCCTGGAGTGTGCGGGGGGGCACAGATACGCAGTATTTT
NA,TRBJ2-7,18,TRBV27,TRBD2,CASSLSWTSGRSFHEQYF,TGTGCCAGCAGTTTATCATGGACTAGCGGGAGGTCTTTCCACGAGCAGTACTTC
NA,TRBJ1-1,13,TRBV6-5,TRBD1,CASRQGLHTEAFF,TGTGCCAGCAGACAGGGGTTACACACTGAAGCTTTCTTT
NA,TRBJ1-5,14,TRBV27,TRBD1,CASSGTGSNQPQHF,TGTGCCAGCAGTGGGACAGGGAGCAATCAGCCCCAGCATTTT
NA,TRBJ2-1,11,TRBV5-1,NA,CASSWQNEQFF,TGCGCCAGCAGCTGGCAGAATGAGCAGTTCTTC
few,TRBJ1-1,16,TRBV10-3,TRBD1,CAISEFQRTGTAEAFF,TGTGCCATCAGTGAGTTCCAGAGGACAGGGACCGCTGAAGCTTTCTTT
NA,TRBJ2-3,16,TRBV5-1,NA,CASSSGGGQSTDTQYF,TGCGCCAGCAGCTCTGGGGGAGGTCAAAGCACAGATACGCAGTATTTT
NA,TRBJ1-1,14,TRBV19,NA,CASSIGLVNTEAFF,TGTGCCAGTAGTATAGGACTGGTGAACACTGAAGCTTTCTTT
NA,TRBJ2-2,15,TRBV2,TRBD1,CASSEPPGGTGELFF,TGTGCCAGCAGTGAACCGCCAGGGGGCACCGGGGAGCTGTTTTTT
NA,TRBJ2-7,11,TRBV20-1,NA,CSGVQIYEQYF,TGCAGTGGTGTCCAAATCTACGAGCAGTACTTC
NA,TRBJ2-4,19,TRBV5-1,TRBD1,CASSLATGQGFRAKNIQYF,TGCGCCAGCAGCTTAGCTACGGGACAGGGGTTTCGGGCCAAAAACATTCAGTACTTC
NA,TRBJ1-5,14,TRBV5-6,NA,CASSFPGGNQPQHF,TGTGCCAGCAGCTTTCCCGGGGGCAATCAGCCCCAGCATTTT
NA,TRBJ1-5,13,TRBV7-8,NA,CASSLVGSQPQHF,TGTGCCAGCAGCTTAGTAGGGAGTCAGCCCCAGCATTTT
NA,TRBJ2-3,15,TRBV4-2,TRBD2,CASRTERGGLDTQYF,TGTGCCAGCAGGACGGAGCGGGGGGGCCTAGATACGCAGTATTTT
NA,TRBJ2-7,14,TRBV28,NA,CASSPQGSGYEQYF,TGTGCCAGCAGCCCACAAGGGAGCGGCTACGAGCAGTACTTC
few,TRBJ2-5,17,TRBV5-4,TRBD2,CASSLGLAGGSQETQYF,TGTGCCAGCAGCTTGGGACTAGCGGGAGGCTCCCAAGAGACCCAGTACTTC
once,TRBJ1-4,16,TRBV9,NA,CASSPSSTGLGEKLFF,TGTGCCAGCAGCCCGAGTAGTACAGGGTTAGGGGAAAAACTGTTTTTT
NA,TRBJ1-3,15,TRBV6-6,NA,CASSFRGSSGNTIYF,TGTGCCAGCAGTTTCCGCGGTAGCTCTGGAAACACCATATATTTT
NA,TRBJ2-7,12,TRBV5-1,NA,CASSFQGYEQYF,TGCGCCAGCAGCTTTCAGGGGTACGAGCAGTACTTC
NA,TRBJ2-3,15,TRBV6-6,TRBD1,CASSYRDRVSDTQYF,TGTGCCAGCAGTTACCGGGACAGGGTATCAGATACGCAGTATTTT
NA,TRBJ1-1,14,TRBV2,NA,CASSEEGVVGEAFF,TGTGCCAGCAGTGAAGAGGGGGTTGTGGGTGAAGCTTTCTTT
NA,TRBJ2-3,15,TRBV5-6,NA,CASENRDIWPDTQYF,TGTGCCAGCGAGAACCGGGACATATGGCCCGATACGCAGTATTTT
NA,TRBJ2-7,14,TRBV7-9,TRBD1,CASSSGQGAYEQYF,TGTGCCAGCAGCTCGGGACAGGGGGCTTACGAGCAGTACTTC
NA,TRBJ2-1,15,TRBV14,TRBD2,CASSRRAGGLNEQFF,TGTGCCAGCAGCCGCAGGGCGGGGGGGCTCAATGAGCAGTTCTTC
NA,TRBJ1-2,13,TRBV6-5,NA,CASSYGEGYGYTF,TGTGCCAGCAGTTACGGGGAGGGCTATGGCTACACCTTC